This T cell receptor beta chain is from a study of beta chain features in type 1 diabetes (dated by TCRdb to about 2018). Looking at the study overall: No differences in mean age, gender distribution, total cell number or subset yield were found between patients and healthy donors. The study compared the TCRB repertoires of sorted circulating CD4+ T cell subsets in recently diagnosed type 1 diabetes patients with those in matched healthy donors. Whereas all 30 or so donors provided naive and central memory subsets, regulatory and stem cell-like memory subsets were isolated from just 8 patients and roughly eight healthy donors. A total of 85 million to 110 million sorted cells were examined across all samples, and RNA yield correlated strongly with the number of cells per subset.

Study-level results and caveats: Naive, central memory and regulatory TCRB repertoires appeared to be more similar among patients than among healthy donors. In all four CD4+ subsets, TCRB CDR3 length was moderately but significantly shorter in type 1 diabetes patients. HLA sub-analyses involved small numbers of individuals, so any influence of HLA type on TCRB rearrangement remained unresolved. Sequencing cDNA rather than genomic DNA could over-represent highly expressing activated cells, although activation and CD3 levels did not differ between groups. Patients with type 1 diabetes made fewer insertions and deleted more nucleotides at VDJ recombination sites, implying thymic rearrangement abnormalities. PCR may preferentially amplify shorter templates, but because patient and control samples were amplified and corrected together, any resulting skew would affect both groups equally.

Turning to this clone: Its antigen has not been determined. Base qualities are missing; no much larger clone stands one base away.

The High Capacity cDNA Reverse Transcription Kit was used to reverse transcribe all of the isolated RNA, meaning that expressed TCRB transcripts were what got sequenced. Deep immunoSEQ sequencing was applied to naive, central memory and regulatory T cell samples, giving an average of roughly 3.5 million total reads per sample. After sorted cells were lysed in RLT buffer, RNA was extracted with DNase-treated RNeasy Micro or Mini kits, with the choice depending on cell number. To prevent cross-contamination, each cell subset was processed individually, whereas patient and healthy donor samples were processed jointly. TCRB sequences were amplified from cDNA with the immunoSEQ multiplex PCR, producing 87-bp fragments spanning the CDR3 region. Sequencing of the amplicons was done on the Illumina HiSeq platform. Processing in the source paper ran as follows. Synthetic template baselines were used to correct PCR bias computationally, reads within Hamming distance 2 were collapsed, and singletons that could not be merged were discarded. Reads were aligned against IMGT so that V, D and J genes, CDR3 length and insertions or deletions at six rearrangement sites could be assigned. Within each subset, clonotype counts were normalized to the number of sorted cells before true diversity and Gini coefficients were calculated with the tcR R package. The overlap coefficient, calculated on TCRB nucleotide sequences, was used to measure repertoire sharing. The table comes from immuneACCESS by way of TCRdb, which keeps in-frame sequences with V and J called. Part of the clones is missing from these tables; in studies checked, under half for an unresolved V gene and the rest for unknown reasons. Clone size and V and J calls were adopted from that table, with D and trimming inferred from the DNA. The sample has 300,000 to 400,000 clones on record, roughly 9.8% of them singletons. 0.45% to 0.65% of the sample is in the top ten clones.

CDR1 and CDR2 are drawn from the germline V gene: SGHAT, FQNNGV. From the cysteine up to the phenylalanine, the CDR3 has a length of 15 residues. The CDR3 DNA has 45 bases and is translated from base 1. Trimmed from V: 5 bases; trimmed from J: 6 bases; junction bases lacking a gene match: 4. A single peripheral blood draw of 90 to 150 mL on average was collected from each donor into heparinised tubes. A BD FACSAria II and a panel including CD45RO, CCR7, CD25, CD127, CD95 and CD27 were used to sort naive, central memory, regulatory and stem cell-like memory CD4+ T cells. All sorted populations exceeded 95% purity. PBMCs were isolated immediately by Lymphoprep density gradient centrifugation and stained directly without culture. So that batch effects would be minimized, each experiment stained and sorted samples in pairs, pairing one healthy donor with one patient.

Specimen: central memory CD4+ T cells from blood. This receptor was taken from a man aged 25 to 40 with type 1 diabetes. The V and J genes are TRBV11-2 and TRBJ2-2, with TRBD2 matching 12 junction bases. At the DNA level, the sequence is TGTGCCAGCAGCCCTAGCGGGAGGGCCCCCGGGGAGCTGTTTTTT. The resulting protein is CASSPSGRAPGELFF.